This T cell receptor (beta chain) was profiled in a study of shared clonotypes between healthy human individuals. Study details: A donor's plate count was three for CD4 naive and three for CD4 memory; CD8 naive had two and CD8 memory one.

Germline V CDR1 and CDR2: SNHLY, FYNNEI. This CDR3 is 15 amino acids long. The trim removed 5 bases at V and 2 bases at J, leaving 3 bases unmatched. The table came from immunoSEQ multiplex PCR; TCRdb's copy has only in-frame clones and leaves some out. The data show around 2.1 million clones, about 94% seen once. Donors comprised healthy HIV-negative adults lacking recent acute infections or vaccinations. The chain is built from TRBV2 and TRBJ1-5; TRBD1 agrees at 10 bases. The origin of this receptor is a man aged 18 to 35 in good health. The specimen was naive CD4+ T cells sorted from blood. The sample's subset: CD45RA+ positively selected. CDR3 DNA sequence: TGTGCCAGCAGTTCCGGGACAGGGGGCAATCAGCCCCAGCATTTT. Encoded protein: CASSSGTGGNQPQHF. Complete variable domain (other parts from reference TRBV2 and TRBJ1-5): EPEVTQTPSHQVTQMGQEVILRCVPISNHLYFYWYRQILGQKVEFLVSFYNNEISEKSEIFDDQFSVERPDGSNFTLKIRSTKLEDSAMYFCASSSGTGGNQPQHFGDGTRLSIL.